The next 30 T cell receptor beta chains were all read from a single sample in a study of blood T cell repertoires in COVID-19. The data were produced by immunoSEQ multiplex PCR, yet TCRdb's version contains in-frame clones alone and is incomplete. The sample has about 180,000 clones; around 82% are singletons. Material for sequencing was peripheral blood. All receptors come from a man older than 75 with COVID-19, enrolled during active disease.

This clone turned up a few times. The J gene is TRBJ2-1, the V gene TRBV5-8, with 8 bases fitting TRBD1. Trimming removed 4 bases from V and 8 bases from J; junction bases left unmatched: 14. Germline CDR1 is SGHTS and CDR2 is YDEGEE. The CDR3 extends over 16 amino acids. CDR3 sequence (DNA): TGTGCCAGCAGCCTCACCCCGGACAGGGTTAGGGATGAGCAGTTCTTC. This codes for CASSLTPDRVRDEQFF.

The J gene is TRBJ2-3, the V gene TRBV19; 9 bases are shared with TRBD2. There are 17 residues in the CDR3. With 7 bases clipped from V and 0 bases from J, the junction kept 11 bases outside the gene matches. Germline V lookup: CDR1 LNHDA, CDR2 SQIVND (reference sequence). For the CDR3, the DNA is TGTGCCAGTACGCGCGGGGGGGCCTCGTATAGCACAGATACGCAGTATTTT. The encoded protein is CASTRGGASYSTDTQYF.

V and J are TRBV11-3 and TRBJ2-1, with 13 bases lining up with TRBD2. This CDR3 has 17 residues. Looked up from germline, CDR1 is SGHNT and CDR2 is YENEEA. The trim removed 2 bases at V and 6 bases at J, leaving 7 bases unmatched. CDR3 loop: CASSLMRGTSGANEQFF. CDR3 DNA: TGTGCCAGCAGCTTAATGAGGGGGACTAGCGGGGCCAATGAGCAGTTCTTC.

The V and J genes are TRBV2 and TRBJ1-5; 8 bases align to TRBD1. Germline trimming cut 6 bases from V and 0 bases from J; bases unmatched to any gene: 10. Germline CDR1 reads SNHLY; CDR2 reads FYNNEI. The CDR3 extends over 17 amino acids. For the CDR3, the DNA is TGTGCCAGCAGGACTGACAGGGGCCTTTATAGCAATCAGCCCCAGCATTTT. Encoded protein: CASRTDRGLYSNQPQHF. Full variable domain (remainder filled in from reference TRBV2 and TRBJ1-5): EPEVTQTPSHQVTQMGQEVILRCVPISNHLYFYWYRQILGQKVEFLVSFYNNEISEKSEIFDDQFSVERPDGSNFTLKIRSTKLEDSAMYFCASRTDRGLYSNQPQHFGDGTRLSIL.

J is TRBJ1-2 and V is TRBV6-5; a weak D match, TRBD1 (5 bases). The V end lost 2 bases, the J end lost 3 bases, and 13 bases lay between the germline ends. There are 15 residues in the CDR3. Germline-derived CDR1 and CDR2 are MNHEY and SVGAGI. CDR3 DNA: TGTGCCAGCAGTTACGGACGGGGGTGGGACTATGGCTACACCTTC. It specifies CASSYGRGWDYGYTF.

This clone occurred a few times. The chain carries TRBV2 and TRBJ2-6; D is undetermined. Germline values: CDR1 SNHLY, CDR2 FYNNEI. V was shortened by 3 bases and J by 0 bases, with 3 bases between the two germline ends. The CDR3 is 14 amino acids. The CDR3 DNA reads TGTGCCAGCAGTGACAGCTCTGGGGCCAACGTCCTGACTTTC. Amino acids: CASSDSSGANVLTF.

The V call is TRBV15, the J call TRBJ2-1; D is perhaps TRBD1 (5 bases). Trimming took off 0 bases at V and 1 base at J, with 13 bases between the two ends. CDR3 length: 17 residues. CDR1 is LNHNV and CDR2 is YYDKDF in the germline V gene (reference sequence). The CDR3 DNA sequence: TGTGCCACCAGCAGAGAGCTTGGCAGGGTATCCTACAATGAGCAGTTCTTC. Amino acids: CATSRELGRVSYNEQFF. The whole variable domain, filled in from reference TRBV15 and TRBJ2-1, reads DAMVIQNPRYQVTQFGKPVTLSCSQTLNHNVMYWYQQKSSQAPKLLFHYYDKDFNNEADTPDNFQSRRPNTSFCFLDIRSPGLGDTAMYLCATSRELGRVSYNEQFFGPGTRLTVL.

The CDR3 DNA is TGTGCCAGCAGCTCGAAGACGTGGGCGAAGAACACTGAAGCTTTCTTT. Residues: CASSSKTWAKNTEAFF. J is TRBJ1-1 and V is TRBV7-8; no clear D gene. Trimming cost V 4 bases and J 1 base, with 16 bases left between them. Germline assignment: CDR1 SGHVS and CDR2 FQNEAQ. This CDR3 has 16 residues.

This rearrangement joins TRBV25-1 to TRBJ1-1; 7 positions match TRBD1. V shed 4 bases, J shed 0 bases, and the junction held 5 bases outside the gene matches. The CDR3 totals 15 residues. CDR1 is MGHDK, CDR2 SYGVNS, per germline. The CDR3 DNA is TGTGCCAGCAGTGGAGGACAGGAGCTGAACACTGAAGCTTTCTTT. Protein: CASSGGQELNTEAFF. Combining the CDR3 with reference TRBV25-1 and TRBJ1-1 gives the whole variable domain EADIYQTPRYLVIGTGKKITLECSQTMGHDKMYWYQQDPGMELHLIHYSYGVNSTEKGDLSSESTVSRIRTEHFPLTLESARPSHTSQYLCASSGGQELNTEAFFGQGTRLTVV.

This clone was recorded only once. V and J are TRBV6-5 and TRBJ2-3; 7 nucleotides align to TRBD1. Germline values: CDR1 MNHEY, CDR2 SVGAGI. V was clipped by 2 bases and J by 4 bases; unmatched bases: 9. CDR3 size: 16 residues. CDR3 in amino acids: CASSYPTGTLADTQYF. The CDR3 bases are TGTGCCAGCAGTTACCCGACAGGGACCCTCGCAGATACGCAGTATTTT.

The CDR3 region has the DNA TGTGCCATCAGTGGGCCGCGAGATAGCGGGGGACCAGATACGCAGTATTTT. It codes for CAISGPRDSGGPDTQYF. This chain uses TRBV10-3 with TRBJ2-3; 9 nucleotides match TRBD2. Germline trimming cut 4 bases from V and 4 bases from J; bases unmatched to any gene: 12. The CDR3 covers 17 residues. The V gene's germline CDR1 is ENHRY and CDR2 SYGVKD.

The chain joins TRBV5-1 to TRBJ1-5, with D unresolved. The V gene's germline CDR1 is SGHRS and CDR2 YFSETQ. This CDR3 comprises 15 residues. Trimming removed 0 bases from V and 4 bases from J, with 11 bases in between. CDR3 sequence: CASSLEGLGNQPQHF. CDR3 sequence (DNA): TGCGCCAGCAGCTTGGAAGGACTAGGGAATCAGCCCCAGCATTTT.

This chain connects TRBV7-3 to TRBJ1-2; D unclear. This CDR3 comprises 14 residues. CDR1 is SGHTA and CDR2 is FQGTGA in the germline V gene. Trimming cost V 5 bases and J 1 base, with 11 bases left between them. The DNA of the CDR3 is TGTGCCAGCAGCCCTTCGGGGTTTAACTATGGCTACACCTTC. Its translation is CASSPSGFNYGYTF.

The CDR3 nucleotides are TGTGCCAGCAGCTACGAGGCGGATGGCTACACCTTC. It translates to CASSYEADGYTF. The chain recombines TRBV4-2 with TRBJ1-2; D unclear. Between the trimmed V and J ends, which lost 5 bases and 6 bases, there was a span of 10 bases. The CDR3 spans 12 residues. CDR1 and CDR2 (germline): LGHNA, YNFKEQ.

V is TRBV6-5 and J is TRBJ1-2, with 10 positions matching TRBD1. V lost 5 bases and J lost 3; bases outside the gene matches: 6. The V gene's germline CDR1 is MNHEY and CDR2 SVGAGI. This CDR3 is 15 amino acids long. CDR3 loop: CASSTGTGDYYGYTF. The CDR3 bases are TGTGCCAGCAGTACTGGGACAGGGGATTACTATGGCTACACCTTC.

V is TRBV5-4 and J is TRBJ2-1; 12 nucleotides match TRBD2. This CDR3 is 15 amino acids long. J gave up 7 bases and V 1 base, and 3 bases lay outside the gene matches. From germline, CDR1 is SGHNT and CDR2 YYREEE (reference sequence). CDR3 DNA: TGTGCCAGCAGCTTGAGACTAGCGGGGGTAAATGAGCAGTTCTTC. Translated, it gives CASSLRLAGVNEQFF.

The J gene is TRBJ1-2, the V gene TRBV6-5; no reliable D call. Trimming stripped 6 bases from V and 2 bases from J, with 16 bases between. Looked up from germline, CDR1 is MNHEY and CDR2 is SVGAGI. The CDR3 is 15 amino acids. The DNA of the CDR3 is TGTGCCAGCAGCTCCCGCCCTTCGGGGAACTATGGCTACACCTTC. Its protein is CASSSRPSGNYGYTF.

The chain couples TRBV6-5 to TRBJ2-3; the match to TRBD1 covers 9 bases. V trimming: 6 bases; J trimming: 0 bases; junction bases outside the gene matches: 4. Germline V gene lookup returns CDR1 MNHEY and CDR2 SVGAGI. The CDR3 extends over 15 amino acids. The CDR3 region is CASRRQGESTDTQYF. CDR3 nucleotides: TGTGCCAGCAGAAGACAGGGGGAAAGCACAGATACGCAGTATTTT.

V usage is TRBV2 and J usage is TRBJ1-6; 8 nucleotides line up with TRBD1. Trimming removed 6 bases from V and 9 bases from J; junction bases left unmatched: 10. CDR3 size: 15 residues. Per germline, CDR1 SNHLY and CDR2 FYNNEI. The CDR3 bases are TGTGCCAGCAGCGCGGACAGGGCAGAGAGTTCACCCCTCCACTTT. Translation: CASSADRAESSPLHF.

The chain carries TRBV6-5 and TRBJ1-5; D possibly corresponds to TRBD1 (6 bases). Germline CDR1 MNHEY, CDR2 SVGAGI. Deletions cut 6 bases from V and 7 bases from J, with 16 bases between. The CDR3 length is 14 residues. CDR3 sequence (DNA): TGTGCCAGCAGCTCCTTTAAAGGGGGACAGCCCCAGCATTTT. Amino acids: CASSSFKGGQPQHF.

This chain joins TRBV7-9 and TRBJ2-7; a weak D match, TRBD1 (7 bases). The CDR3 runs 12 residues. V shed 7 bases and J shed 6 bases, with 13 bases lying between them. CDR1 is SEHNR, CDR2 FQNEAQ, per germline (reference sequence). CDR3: CASMTQGGEQYF. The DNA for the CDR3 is TGTGCCAGCATGACCCAGGGGGGCGAGCAGTACTTC.

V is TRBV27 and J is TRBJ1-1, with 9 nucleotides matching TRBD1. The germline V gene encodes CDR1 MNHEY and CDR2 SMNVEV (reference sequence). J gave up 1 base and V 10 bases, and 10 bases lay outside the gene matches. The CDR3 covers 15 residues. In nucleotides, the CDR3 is TGTGCCACCAGATCAGGACAGGGGCCGAACACTGAAGCTTTCTTT. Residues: CATRSGQGPNTEAFF.

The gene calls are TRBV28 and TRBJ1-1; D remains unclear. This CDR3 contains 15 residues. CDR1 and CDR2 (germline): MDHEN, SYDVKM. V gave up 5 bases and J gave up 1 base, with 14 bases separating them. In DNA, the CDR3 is TGTGCCAGCAGTGTAGGCGGACTCTGGAACACTGAAGCTTTCTTT. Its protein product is CASSVGGLWNTEAFF.

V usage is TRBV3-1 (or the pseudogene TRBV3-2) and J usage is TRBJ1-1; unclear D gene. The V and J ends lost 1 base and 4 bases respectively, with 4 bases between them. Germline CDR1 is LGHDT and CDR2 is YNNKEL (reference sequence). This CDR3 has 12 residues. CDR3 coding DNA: TGTGCCAGCAGCCAAGTGAGCACTGAAGCTTTCTTT. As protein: CASSQVSTEAFF.

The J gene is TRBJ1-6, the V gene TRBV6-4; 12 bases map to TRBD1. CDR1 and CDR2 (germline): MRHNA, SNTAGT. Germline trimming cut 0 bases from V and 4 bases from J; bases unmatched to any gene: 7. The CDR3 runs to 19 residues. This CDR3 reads CASSDSTRDRGLYNSPLHF. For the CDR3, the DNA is TGTGCCAGCAGTGACTCGACCCGGGACAGGGGGCTATATAATTCACCCCTCCACTTT.

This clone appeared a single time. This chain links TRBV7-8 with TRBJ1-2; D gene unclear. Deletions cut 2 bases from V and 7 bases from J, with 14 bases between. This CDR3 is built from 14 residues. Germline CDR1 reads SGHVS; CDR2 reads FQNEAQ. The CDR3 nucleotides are TGTGCCAGCAGCTTAAACCCGGGTTCGAGTGGCTACACCTTC. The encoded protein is CASSLNPGSSGYTF.

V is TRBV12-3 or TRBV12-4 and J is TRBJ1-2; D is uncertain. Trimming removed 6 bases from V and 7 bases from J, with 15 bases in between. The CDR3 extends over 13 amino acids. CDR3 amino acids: CASSPPLRSGYTF. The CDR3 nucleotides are TGTGCCAGCAGCCCCCCTTTACGGTCTGGCTACACCTTC.

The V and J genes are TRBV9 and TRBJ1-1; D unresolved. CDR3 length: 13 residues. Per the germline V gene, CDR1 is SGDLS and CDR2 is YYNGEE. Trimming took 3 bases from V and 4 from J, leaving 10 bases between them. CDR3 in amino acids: CASSAYFGTEAFF. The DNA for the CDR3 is TGTGCCAGCAGCGCCTATTTTGGCACTGAAGCTTTCTTT.

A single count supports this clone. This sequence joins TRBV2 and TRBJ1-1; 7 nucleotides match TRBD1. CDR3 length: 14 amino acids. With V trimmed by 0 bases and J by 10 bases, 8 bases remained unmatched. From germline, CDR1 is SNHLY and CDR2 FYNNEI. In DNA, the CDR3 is TGTGCCAGCAGTGAAGCAGGGGGCGGAGTAGGAGCTTTCTTT. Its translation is CASSEAGGGVGAFF. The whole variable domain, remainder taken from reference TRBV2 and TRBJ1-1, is EPEVTQTPSHQVTQMGQEVILRCVPISNHLYFYWYRQILGQKVEFLVSFYNNEISEKSEIFDDQFSVERPDGSNFTLKIRSTKLEDSAMYFCASSEAGGGVGAFFGQGTRLTVV.

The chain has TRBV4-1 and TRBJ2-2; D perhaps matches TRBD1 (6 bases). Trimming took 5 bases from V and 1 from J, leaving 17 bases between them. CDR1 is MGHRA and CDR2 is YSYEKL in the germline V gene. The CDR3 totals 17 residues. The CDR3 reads CASSSFPATGNTGELFF. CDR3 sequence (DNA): TGCGCCAGCAGCTCTTTCCCGGCGACAGGGAACACCGGGGAGCTGTTTTTT.